This paragraph reports one T cell receptor (beta chain). The CDR3 consists of 14 residues. In germline, CDR1 is SNHLY, CDR2 FYNNEI. J was trimmed by 5 bases and V by 5 bases; bases with no gene match: 8. The data were obtained in a study of blood T cell repertoires in COVID-19. The table came from immunoSEQ multiplex PCR; TCRdb's copy has only in-frame clones and leaves some out. The sample shows about 250,000 clones, 80% to 90% of them seen only once. The sequence came from a woman between 35 and 50 years old who had been exposed to COVID-19. The chain uses TRBV2 and TRBJ1-1, with 7 bases aligning to TRBD1. What was sequenced was PBMCs or T cells enriched from blood (not recorded which). DNA for the CDR3: TGTGCCAGCAGTCTCAAGAGGGGGCAGACTGAAGCTTTCTTT. Protein: CASSLKRGQTEAFF.